These 27 T cell receptor beta chains share one sample of origin, sequenced in a study of cytotoxic CD8 clonotypes in ibrutinib-treated CLL (dated by TCRdb to the early 2020s). The sample's time point label is to be understood as: roughly 25 months on ibrutinib. Library construction relied on the immunoSEQ multiplex PCR assay. This immuneACCESS table, as held by TCRdb, lists in-frame sequences with V and J called but not all clones. Of the missing ones, under half trace to an unresolved V gene in checked studies; the others have no known cause. The sample profile shows around 250,000 clones; under 80% of them were found once. Roughly 14% of the sample is in the top ten clones. Sequencing was performed on PBMCs, taken after 24 months of ibrutinib treatment. The receptors here all came from a human donor with chronic lymphocytic leukemia.

The chain links TRBV12-5 to TRBJ2-1; tentatively, D is TRBD2 (6 bases). Trimming cost V 0 bases and J 2 bases, with 17 bases left between them. CDR1 is LGHNT and CDR2 is FRNRAP in the germline V gene. The CDR3 has 18 amino acids. Here the CDR3 DNA reads TGTGCTAGTGGTTTGGTACCCCTTGGAGGGCGAACCTACAATGAGCAGTTCTTC. This codes for CASGLVPLGGRTYNEQFF. Using reference TRBV12-5 and TRBJ2-1 for the parts outside the CDR3, the full variable domain is DARVTQTPRHKVTEMGQEVTMRCQPILGHNTVFWYRQTMMQGLELLAYFRNRAPLDDSGMPKDRFSAEMPDATLATLKIQPSEPRDSAVYFCASGLVPLGGRTYNEQFFGPGTRLTVL.

This clone was recorded only once. The gene calls are TRBV9 and TRBJ2-1, with D tentatively TRBD2 (6 bases). Germline V gene data show CDR1 as SGDLS and CDR2 as YYNGEE. Trimming removed 0 bases from V and 4 bases from J, with 14 bases in between. CDR3 size: 16 residues. CDR3 in DNA: TGTGCCAGCAGCGTAGTCTTAGGAGGGCCTTACAATGAGCAGTTCTTC. Residues: CASSVVLGGPYNEQFF.

This clone was recorded once. This chain uses TRBV9 with TRBJ1-2; perhaps TRBD1 as D (5 bases). In germline, CDR1 is SGDLS, CDR2 YYNGEE. V was shortened by 3 bases and J by 0 bases, with 15 bases between the two germline ends. CDR3 length: 16 residues. The CDR3 coding sequence is TGTGCCAGCAGCGCCACTTCCCGACAGACTAACTATGGCTACACCTTC. It specifies CASSATSRQTNYGYTF.

This sequence joins TRBV7-9 and TRBJ2-5; D gene uncertain. Per the germline V gene, CDR1 is SEHNR and CDR2 is FQNEAQ (reference sequence). With 4 bases removed from V and 2 bases from J, the gap between germline ends came to 8 bases. The CDR3 has 13 residues. The CDR3 region has the DNA TGTGCCAGCAGCTCCGGGTTGCAAGAGACCCAGTACTTC. Its protein is CASSSGLQETQYF. The complete variable domain, with remaining parts taken from reference TRBV7-9 and TRBJ2-5, reads DTGVSQNPRHKITKRGQNVTFRCDPISEHNRLYWYRQTLGQGPEFLTYFQNEAQLEKSRLLSDRFSAERPKGSFSTLEIQRTEQGDSAMYLCASSSGLQETQYFGPGTRLLVL.

J is TRBJ2-4 and V is TRBV6-5; D is ambiguous. CDR1 is MNHEY, CDR2 SVGAGI, per germline. Trimming took off 1 base at V and 0 bases at J, with 10 bases between the two ends. The CDR3 totals 16 residues. CDR3 in DNA: TGTGCCAGCAGTTACTACGGGTTATCAGCCAAAAACATTCAGTACTTC. Its protein is CASSYYGLSAKNIQYF.

The chain joins TRBV19 to TRBJ2-1; 7 bases align to TRBD2. CDR1 and CDR2 (germline): LNHDA, SQIVND (reference sequence). Germline trimming cut 9 bases from V and 10 bases from J; bases unmatched to any gene: 18. This CDR3 region has 15 residues. The CDR3 sequence is CASSQLSGTQQEQFF. The CDR3 nucleotides are TGTGCCAGCAGCCAACTGAGCGGGACCCAGCAAGAGCAGTTCTTC. Based on the CDR3 plus reference TRBV19 and TRBJ2-1, the full variable domain is DGGITQSPKYLFRKEGQNVTLSCEQNLNHDAMYWYRQDPGQGLRLIYYSQIVNDFQKGDIAEGYSVSREKKESFPLTVTSAQKNPTAFYLCASSQLSGTQQEQFFGPGTRLTVL.

This chain links TRBV7-8 with TRBJ2-3; a possible D gene is TRBD1 (6 bases). The length of the CDR3 is 15 residues. V was trimmed by 2 bases and J by 4 bases, leaving 13 bases between them. The germline V gene has CDR1 SGHVS and CDR2 FQNEAQ. The CDR3 region has the DNA TGTGCCAGCAGCTTAACACAGGGTGAGGCAGATACGCAGTATTTT. It encodes CASSLTQGEADTQYF.

The V call is TRBV11-2, the J call TRBJ2-3, with D possibly matching TRBD2 (5 bases). V was shortened by 5 bases and J by 14 bases, with 14 bases between the two germline ends. This CDR3 contains 11 residues. CDR1 SGHAT and CDR2 FQNNGV come from the germline V gene. The CDR3 DNA follows: TGTGCCAGCAGCCTAGGGCCAGGAGGGTATTTT. Protein product: CASSLGPGGYF. Supplemented by reference TRBV11-2 and TRBJ2-3, the full variable domain reads EAGVAQSPRYKIIEKRQSVAFWCNPISGHATLYWYQQILGQGPKLLIQFQNNGVVDDSQLPKDRFSAERLKGVDSTLKIQPAKLEDSAVYLCASSLGPGGYFGPGTRLTVL.

Regarding this clone: This specimen includes other DNA sequences encoding the same CDR3. The chain recombines TRBV6-5 with TRBJ2-5, with D tentatively TRBD2 (7 bases). Trimming took off 0 bases at V and 5 bases at J, with 10 bases between the two ends. This CDR3 region has 14 residues. CDR1 and CDR2 (germline): MNHEY, SVGAGI. CDR3 in amino acids: CASSYSRGGETQYF. CDR3 in DNA: TGTGCCAGCAGTTACTCGAGGGGGGGGGAGACCCAGTACTTC.

The chain employs TRBV28 and TRBJ1-2, with 10 bases fitting TRBD1. CDR3 size: 15 residues. With 5 bases clipped from V and 8 bases from J, the junction kept 11 bases outside the gene matches. Germline CDR1 and CDR2: MDHEN and SYDVKM. The chain's CDR3 is CASSLSDRGGEGYTF. For the CDR3, the DNA is TGTGCCAGCAGTCTCTCGGACAGGGGGGGCGAGGGCTACACCTTC.

The chain links TRBV5-4 to TRBJ2-7; D ambiguous. V was trimmed by 3 bases and J by 2 bases, leaving 9 bases between them. The CDR3 extends over 13 amino acids. The germline V gene encodes CDR1 SGHNT and CDR2 YYREEE (reference sequence). The CDR3 DNA reads as TGTGCCAGCAGCTGGACGCCTGCCTACGAGCAGTACTTC. Protein sequence: CASSWTPAYEQYF.

The rearrangement joins TRBV7-9 to TRBJ1-5; a possible D gene is TRBD1 (5 bases). Germline CDR1 and CDR2: SEHNR and FQNEAQ (reference sequence). This CDR3 contains 14 residues. Trimming cost V 5 bases and J 4 bases, with 12 bases left between them. CDR3 sequence (DNA): TGTGCCAGCAGCCCTGGGACGGATAATCAGCCCCAGCATTTT. Amino acids: CASSPGTDNQPQHF.

V and J are TRBV28 and TRBJ2-7; 10 positions match TRBD2. V trimming: 4 bases; J trimming: 5 bases; junction bases outside the gene matches: 8. Germline loops: CDR1 MDHEN, CDR2 SYDVKM. This CDR3 region has 15 residues. The CDR3 DNA follows: TGTGCCAGCAGTTCTGTACTAGCGGGGAGGCACGAGCAGTACTTC. It translates to CASSSVLAGRHEQYF.

CDR3 coding DNA: TGTGCCAGCAGTCTACACTCAGGGACCCCCTACGAGCAGTACTTC. Translation gives CASSLHSGTPYEQYF. The genes are TRBV28 and TRBJ2-7; D tentatively fits TRBD1 or TRBD2 (5 bases each). Germline V gene sequence: CDR1 MDHEN, CDR2 SYDVKM. V was pared by 5 bases and J by 2 bases, with 16 bases between. This CDR3 is built from 15 residues. Looking up the rest from reference TRBV28 and TRBJ2-7 gives the full variable domain: DVKVTQSSRYLVKRTGEKVFLECVQDMDHENMFWYRQDPGLGLRLIYFSYDVKMKEKGDIPEGYSVSREKKERFSLILESASTNQTSMYLCASSLHSGTPYEQYFGPGTRLTVT.

The genes are TRBV7-3 and TRBJ1-2, with 9 bases lining up with TRBD1. Unmatched junction bases numbered 22, after V lost 4 bases and J lost 4 bases. In germline, CDR1 is SGHTA, CDR2 FQGTGA. The CDR3 is 20 residues long. The CDR3 loop is CASSSPDRTGARLVGYGYTF. The CDR3 DNA sequence: TGTGCCAGCAGCTCGCCGGACCGGACAGGGGCCCGTCTAGTAGGCTATGGCTACACCTTC.

The chain uses TRBV7-9 and TRBJ2-5; possible D gene TRBD1, 5 bases. The germline V gene encodes CDR1 SEHNR and CDR2 FQNEAQ (reference sequence). Trimming cost V 5 bases and J 3 bases, with 13 bases left between them. The CDR3 totals 14 residues. The CDR3 bases are TGTGCCAGCAGCACATCGCAGGGTAAAGAGACCCAGTACTTC. Encoded protein: CASSTSQGKETQYF.

V gene TRBV19 combines with J gene TRBJ1-5, with D unresolved. This CDR3 contains 14 residues. Germline V lookup: CDR1 LNHDA, CDR2 SQIVND (reference sequence). The ends were cut back, 5 bases at V and 3 bases at J, with 11 bases in the middle. This chain's CDR3 is CASSPGRINQPQHF. The CDR3 DNA reads as TGTGCCAGTAGTCCCGGACGGATCAATCAGCCCCAGCATTTT.

Comment on this clone: One junction end does not reproduce the germline sequence, and a read error may be involved. This chain connects TRBV6-5 to TRBJ2-5, with TRBD2 matching 13 bases. Per the germline V gene, CDR1 is MNHEY and CDR2 is SVGAGI. This CDR3 region has 13 residues. The CDR3 sequence is CASSSPGLAGFDF. The CDR3 nucleotides are TGTGCCAGCAGTTCCCCGGGACTAGCGGGATTTGACTTC.

The V and J genes are TRBV30 and TRBJ2-3; 7 positions agree with TRBD1. There are 16 residues in the CDR3. V was clipped by 1 base and J by 0 bases; unmatched bases: 7. Germline V lookup: CDR1 GTSNPN, CDR2 SVGIG (reference sequence). The DNA for the CDR3 is TGTGCCTGGAGTGACCCTAGGGGGCTTAGCACAGATACGCAGTATTTT. Translated, it gives CAWSDPRGLSTDTQYF. The variable domain in full, with the rest retrieved from reference TRBV30 and TRBJ2-3, is SQTIHQWPATLVQPVGSPLSLECTVEGTSNPNLYWYRQAAGRGLQLLFYSVGIGQISSEVPQNLSASRPQDRQFILSSKKLLLSDSGFYLCAWSDPRGLSTDTQYFGPGTRLTVL.

The chain couples TRBV7-2 to TRBJ2-3, with no clear D. The germline V gene encodes CDR1 SGHTA and CDR2 FQGNSA. V was trimmed by 4 bases and J by 4 bases, leaving 12 bases between them. CDR3 length: 14 amino acids. CDR3 sequence: CASSYGVTPDTQYF. The CDR3 nucleotides read TGTGCCAGCAGCTATGGGGTGACCCCAGATACGCAGTATTTT. Looking up the rest from reference TRBV7-2 and TRBJ2-3 gives the full variable domain: GAGVSQSPSNKVTEKGKDVELRCDPISGHTALYWYRQSLGQGLEFLIYFQGNSAPDKSGLPSDRFSAERTGGSVSTLTIQRTQQEDSAVYLCASSYGVTPDTQYFGPGTRLTVL.

The V gene is TRBV25-1, the J gene TRBJ2-4; TRBD2 matches at 7 bases. Germline V gives CDR1 MGHDK, CDR2 SYGVNS. V lost 4 bases to trimming and J lost 7 bases; unmatched junction nucleotides: 13. This CDR3 spans 16 amino acids. The CDR3 sequence is CASSGTETSSRNIQYF. DNA for the CDR3: TGTGCCAGCAGTGGGACCGAGACTAGCTCTAGGAACATTCAGTACTTC.

J is TRBJ1-1 and V is TRBV18; D is perhaps TRBD1 (6 bases). Trimming took 2 bases from V and 3 from J, leaving 13 bases between them. This CDR3 has 15 amino acids. Germline-derived CDR1 and CDR2 are KGHSH and LQKENI. The CDR3 loop is CASSPGKWGHTEAFF. The CDR3 bases are TGTGCCAGCTCACCAGGGAAATGGGGGCACACTGAAGCTTTCTTT.

V and J are TRBV27 and TRBJ2-1; D could derive from TRBD1 or TRBD2 (5 bases each). The V end was cut by 7 bases, the J end by 9 bases, with 19 bases between. CDR3 length equals 14 residues. The V gene's germline CDR1 is MNHEY and CDR2 SMNVEV (reference sequence). The CDR3 protein is CASMTGPEISEQFF. The CDR3 nucleotides read TGTGCCAGCATGACGGGGCCGGAGATCAGTGAGCAGTTCTTC.

This clone was observed once. The chain uses TRBV7-2 and TRBJ2-1; D call uncertain. The V and J ends lost 6 bases and 7 bases respectively, with 13 bases between them. Germline V gene data show CDR1 as SGHTA and CDR2 as FQGNSA. This CDR3 has 13 residues. The CDR3 nucleotides are TGTGCCAGCAGGATTAGGGTGACGAATGAGCAGTTCTTC. Translation: CASRIRVTNEQFF.

The V gene is TRBV18, the J gene TRBJ2-6; 9 bases match TRBD1. The V segment lost 2 bases and the J segment 3 bases; nucleotides outside the gene matches: 2. This CDR3 is built from 16 residues. Germline CDR1 reads KGHSH; CDR2 reads LQKENI. CDR3 residues: CASSPGTGSGANVLTF. For the CDR3, the DNA is TGTGCCAGCTCACCAGGGACAGGGAGTGGGGCCAACGTCCTGACTTTC. Full variable domain (missing parts from reference TRBV18 and TRBJ2-6): NAGVMQNPRHLVRRRGQEARLRCSPMKGHSHVYWYRQLPEEGLKFMVYLQKENIIDESGMPKERFSAEFPKEGPSILRIQQVVRGDSAAYFCASSPGTGSGANVLTFGAGSRLTVL.

This clone was recorded a few times. This chain joins TRBV6-5 and TRBJ2-3; D possibly uses TRBD1 or TRBD2 (5 bases each). The CDR3 has 15 residues. Germline lookup yields CDR1 MNHEY and CDR2 SVGAGI. V lost 0 bases, J lost 2 bases, and 9 bases lay in between. The CDR3 DNA sequence: TGTGCCAGCAGTTACTCGGGACCCCCCACAGATACGCAGTATTTT. Amino acid sequence: CASSYSGPPTDTQYF.

V usage is TRBV25-1 and J usage is TRBJ2-1; 9 bases line up with TRBD1. The germline V gene has CDR1 MGHDK and CDR2 SYGVNS. The CDR3 length is 15 residues. The V segment lost 2 bases and the J segment 6 bases; nucleotides outside the gene matches: 5. The CDR3 coding sequence is TGTGCCAGCAGTGAACCCCTGACAGGGGGCAATGAGCAGTTCTTC. This sequence encodes CASSEPLTGGNEQFF.